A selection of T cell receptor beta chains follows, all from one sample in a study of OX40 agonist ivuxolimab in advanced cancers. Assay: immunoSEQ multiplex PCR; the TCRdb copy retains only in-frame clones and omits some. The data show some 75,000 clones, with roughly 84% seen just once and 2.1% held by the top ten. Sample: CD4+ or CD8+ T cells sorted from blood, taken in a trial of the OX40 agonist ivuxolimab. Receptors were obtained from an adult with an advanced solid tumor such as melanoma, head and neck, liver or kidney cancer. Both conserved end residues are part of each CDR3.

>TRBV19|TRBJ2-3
CASEDRGGPDTQYF
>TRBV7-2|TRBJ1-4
CASSPFSYGTGEKLFF
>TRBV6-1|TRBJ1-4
CASSERAWGANEKLFF
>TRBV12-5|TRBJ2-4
CASGSFPSNLENIQYF
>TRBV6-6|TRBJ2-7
CASSFLTSAEQYF
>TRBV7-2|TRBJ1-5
CASSLGNRNQPQHF
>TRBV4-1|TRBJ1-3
CASSHYLTAGSGNTIYF
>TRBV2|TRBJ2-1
CASSEGGLAGGQTDEQFF
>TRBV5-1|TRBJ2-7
CASSFMGQEQYF
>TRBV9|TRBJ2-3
CASSAQIEAPDTQYF
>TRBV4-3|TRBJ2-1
CASSQQLAENNEQFF
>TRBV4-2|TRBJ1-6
CASSQDRGQWNSPLHF
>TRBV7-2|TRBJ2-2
CASSRRAQGVGGGTGELFF
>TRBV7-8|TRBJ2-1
CASSHRSGGTRSRDNEQFF
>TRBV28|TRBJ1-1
CASSSYRNTEAFF
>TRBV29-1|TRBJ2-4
CSVSALAKNIQYF
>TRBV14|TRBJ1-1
CASSQVGRGANTEAFF
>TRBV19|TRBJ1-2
CASSILGIAYTF
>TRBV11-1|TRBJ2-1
CASSATVGSYNEQFF
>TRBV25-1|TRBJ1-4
CASSVGGTNEKLFF
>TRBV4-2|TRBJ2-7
CASSRDRGSYEQYF
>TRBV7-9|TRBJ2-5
CASSRTTGRETQYF
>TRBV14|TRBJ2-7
CASSQGSSRVQYF
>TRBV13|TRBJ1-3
CASSLEPLRDSGNTIYF
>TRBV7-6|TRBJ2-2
CATRNPRDRGLKGGELFF
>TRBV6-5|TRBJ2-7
CASRKGSGGGGEQYF
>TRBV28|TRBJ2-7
CASSLGLIEQYF
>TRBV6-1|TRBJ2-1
CASRISGTAQFF
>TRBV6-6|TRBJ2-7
CASTSKGQGATYEQYF
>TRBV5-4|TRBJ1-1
CAGSFFGMNTEAFF
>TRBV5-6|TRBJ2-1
CASSFNWNEQFF
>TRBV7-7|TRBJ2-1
CASSLGTGSGGGQNEQFF
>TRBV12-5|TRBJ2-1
CASGLTGGYNEQFF
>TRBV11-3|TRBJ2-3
CASSRPGYPTQYF
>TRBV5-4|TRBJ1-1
CASSLVGGQELGKAFF
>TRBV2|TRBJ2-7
CASSETGLSSYEQYF
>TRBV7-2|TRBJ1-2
CASSLQGARYTF
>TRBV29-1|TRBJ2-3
CSVEGAIDTQYF
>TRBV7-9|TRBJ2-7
CASSLALQGASREQYF
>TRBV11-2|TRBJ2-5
CASSLAGETQYF
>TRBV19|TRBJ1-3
CATIYIDTIYF
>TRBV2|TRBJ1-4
CASRRDRDEKLFF
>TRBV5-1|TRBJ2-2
CASSLHQGRNTGELFF
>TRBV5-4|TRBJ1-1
CASRGQKNTEAFF
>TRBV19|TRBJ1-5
CASSIPGPNNQPQHF
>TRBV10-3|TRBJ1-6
CAISEYNSPLHF
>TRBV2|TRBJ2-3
CASSEALPAGDTQYF
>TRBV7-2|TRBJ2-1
CASSLARTGTDNEQFF
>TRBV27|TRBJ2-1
CASSLRAGIYNEQFF
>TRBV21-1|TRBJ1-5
CASSKPPDSEYQPQHF
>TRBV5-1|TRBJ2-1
CASSLQQGGTYNEQFF
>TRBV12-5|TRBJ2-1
CASGQTSYMVNEQFF
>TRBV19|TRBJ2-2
CATSQGANTGELFF
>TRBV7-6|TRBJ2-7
CASSFGQASYEQYF
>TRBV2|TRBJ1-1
CASSGGRASAFF
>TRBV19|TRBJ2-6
CASSSGANVLTF
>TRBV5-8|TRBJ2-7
CASSLLNEQYF
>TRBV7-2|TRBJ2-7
CASSSNPQGVSYEQYF
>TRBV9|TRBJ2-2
CASSVGGRSNTGELFF